The 9 T cell receptor beta chains in this list originate from one sample, sequenced in a study of identifying expanded T cells in peripheral blood. Repertoires were generated with immunoSEQ multiplex PCR, while TCRdb's copy carries only in-frame clones and drops some. The data hold 70,000 or so clones, with 85% to 90% observed a single time. The sample was blood. Every receptor here comes from a person aged 18-70 years in good health.

The gene calls are TRBV11-2 and TRBJ1-1, with 7 bases fitting TRBD1. Germline lookup yields CDR1 SGHAT and CDR2 FQNNGV. The CDR3 runs 12 residues. After removal of 4 bases from V and 4 bases from J, the junction contained 0 bases not matched to a gene. The CDR3 spells CASSSGGTEAFF. The DNA of the CDR3 is TGTGCCAGCAGCTCAGGGGGCACTGAAGCTTTCTTT.

The rearrangement uses TRBV6-5 and TRBJ1-2, with TRBD1 as a possible D gene (6 bases). Trimming took 3 bases from V and 1 from J, leaving 12 bases between them. Looked up from germline, CDR1 is MNHEY and CDR2 is SVGAGI. This CDR3 region has 15 residues. CDR3 nucleotides: TGTGCCAGCAGTTATCAGGGGCCCAATAACTATGGCTACACCTTC. Translation gives CASSYQGPNNYGYTF.

V gene TRBV9 combines with J gene TRBJ2-7; D ambiguous. The CDR3 runs to 14 residues. Per germline, CDR1 SGDLS and CDR2 YYNGEE. V was shortened by 0 bases and J by 1 base, with 8 bases between the two germline ends. DNA of the CDR3: TGTGCCAGCAGCGTAGGGCCGGAGTCCTACGAGCAGTACTTC. As protein: CASSVGPESYEQYF.

A remark on this clone: A read error may produce the germline difference seen at one junction end. The CDR3: CAGSTARGRGEAFF. CDR3 in DNA: TGTGCCGGCAGTACAGCCAGGGGGCGCGGGGAAGCTTTCTTT. The chain couples TRBV6-5 to TRBJ1-1; 8 bases map to TRBD1. Germline CDR1 MNHEY, CDR2 SVGAGI. The CDR3 is made up of 14 amino acids.

The gene calls are TRBV11-2 and TRBJ2-3, with 7 positions matching TRBD2. The V gene end was trimmed by 6 bases and the J gene end by 0 bases; junction bases not matched to a gene: 15. The CDR3 has 18 amino acids. Germline CDR1 is SGHAT and CDR2 is FQNNGV. The CDR3 coding sequence is TGTGCCAGCAGGTCACCACGCGGGGGTCCAACTAGCACAGATACGCAGTATTTT. It translates to CASRSPRGGPTSTDTQYF.

This chain links TRBV6-5 with TRBJ2-3, with D hard to call. The CDR3 contains 14 residues. Germline V gene data show CDR1 as MNHEY and CDR2 as SVGAGI. V was shortened by 4 bases and J by 3 bases, with 11 bases between the two germline ends. As DNA, the CDR3 is TGTGCCAGCAGTTCCAAACTGGGGACAGATACGCAGTATTTT. Encoded protein: CASSSKLGTDTQYF.

This clone was detected only once. The chain links TRBV30 to TRBJ1-4; D is uncertain. The CDR3 is made up of 12 amino acids. In germline, CDR1 is GTSNPN, CDR2 SVGIG (reference sequence). The V gene lost 2 bases and the J gene lost 13 bases, with 14 bases spanning the gap. The CDR3 region is CAWSSGGEGLFF. CDR3 in DNA: TGTGCCTGGAGTAGTGGCGGAGAGGGACTGTTTTTT.

This chain uses TRBV28 with TRBJ2-1, with 10 nucleotides matching TRBD2. The CDR3 loop spans 12 amino acids. With V trimmed by 7 bases and J by 10 bases, 4 bases remained unmatched. Germline V gene data show CDR1 as MDHEN and CDR2 as SYDVKM. CDR3 in amino acids: CASTRSGREQFF. CDR3 nucleotide sequence: TGTGCCAGCACCCGTAGCGGGAGGGAGCAGTTCTTC.

V usage is TRBV7-2 and J usage is TRBJ2-1; D remains unclear. The germline CDR1 and CDR2 sequences are SGHTA and FQGNSA. This CDR3 contains 12 residues. V lost 5 bases, J lost 8 bases, and 10 bases lay in between. For the CDR3, the DNA is TGTGCCAGCAGCGAAGGTAGTTATGAGCAGTTCTTC. It translates to CASSEGSYEQFF.